The next 21 T cell receptor beta chains were all read from a single sample in a study of blood T cells in healthy people across ages. A second PCR of roughly 7 to 11 cycles used a sample-barcoded 5' primer and a J-beta primer mix. TCRdb processed the 5' RACE reads anew with MiXCR; each CDR3 protein has one entry. The profile shows approximately 780,000 distinct CDR3 sequences, around 24% of them singletons. The same data also went into a second study, on T cells of mothers and their children.

Sequencing was done on a sample of blood. All receptors derive from a boy aged 5-17 years in good health.

A few counts support this clonotype. This chain joins TRBV5-1 and TRBJ2-2; 7 bases match TRBD1. The CDR3 is 13 amino acids. Germline CDR1 and CDR2: SGHRS and YFSETQ. V lost 3 bases, J lost 6 bases, and 2 bases stayed unmatched. The CDR3 DNA is TGCGCCAGCAGCTACCAGGGGGCCGGGGAGCTGTTTTTT. Its protein is CASSYQGAGELFF.

Of note for this clonotype: Compared with germline, one end of the junction differs, possibly owing to a read error. This sequence joins TRBV14 and TRBJ2-5; no clear D gene. CDR3 size: 14 residues. Germline V gene data show CDR1 as SGHDN and CDR2 as FVKESK. CDR3 amino acids: CVSSQETFQETQYF. The CDR3 nucleotides read TGTGTCAGCAGCCAAGAAACATTTCAAGAGACCCAGTACTTC. Based on the CDR3 plus reference TRBV14 and TRBJ2-5, the full variable domain is EAGVTQFPSHSVIEKGQTVTLRCDPISGHDNLYWYRRVMGKEIKFLLHFVKESKQDESGMPNNRFLAERTGGTYSTLKVQPAELEDSGVYFCVSSQETFQETQYFGPGTRLLVL.

This clonotype was picked up a small number of times. This sequence joins TRBV5-1 and TRBJ2-3, with TRBD1 identical over 8 bases. The V segment lost 0 bases and the J segment 4 bases; nucleotides outside the gene matches: 1. The length of the CDR3 is 14 residues. The germline V gene has CDR1 SGHRS and CDR2 YFSETQ. The CDR3 nucleotides read TGCGCCAGCAGCTTGGACAGGGGGGCAGATACGCAGTATTTT. It translates to CASSLDRGADTQYF.

V and J are TRBV28 and TRBJ1-6, with D maybe TRBD1 (5 bases). This CDR3 spans 16 amino acids. V was clipped by 4 bases and J by 3 bases, with 13 bases between them. The V gene's germline CDR1 is MDHEN and CDR2 SYDVKM. CDR3 in DNA: TGTGCCAGCAGTTCCGACCGGGACCTCTATAATTCACCCCTCCACTTT. Its protein product is CASSSDRDLYNSPLHF.

In DNA form, the CDR3 reads TGTGCCAGCAGGGGCGCTGGAACTAACTACGAGCAGTACTTC. This translates into CASRGAGTNYEQYF. The chain employs TRBV25-1 and TRBJ2-5; D gene ambiguous. TRBJ2-7 explains the end of the DNA better; the J call may be wrong. CDR1 and CDR2 from the germline V gene are MGHDK and SYGVNS. The CDR3 spans 14 residues.

In its sample, this clonotype was seen a few times. The genes are TRBV5-1 and TRBJ1-4; no clear D. Trimming pared 2 bases from V and 0 bases from J, leaving 8 bases between. The CDR3 is made up of 15 amino acids. The germline V gene encodes CDR1 SGHRS and CDR2 YFSETQ. The CDR3 here is CASSFLGTTNEKLFF. For the CDR3, the DNA is TGCGCCAGCAGCTTTTTGGGGACAACTAATGAAAAACTGTTTTTT.

The table lists this clonotype with a few counts. The chain employs TRBV6-6 and TRBJ1-1; D is uncertain. Germline V lookup: CDR1 MNHNY, CDR2 SVGAGI (reference sequence). Trimming left V 2 bases short and J 7 bases short, with 2 bases between. The CDR3 runs 10 residues. The CDR3 coding sequence is TGTGCCAGCAGTTACGGTGAAGCTTTCTTT. The encoded protein is CASSYGEAFF.

To note about this clonotype: The junction differs from germline at one of its ends, possibly a read error. This chain connects TRBV20-1 to TRBJ2-2; D might be TRBD2 (6 bases). Germline assignment: CDR1 DFQATT and CDR2 SNEGSKA (reference sequence). The CDR3 runs 13 residues. CDR3 sequence (DNA): TGCAGTGCTAGGGTCCCAGGTGCCGGGGGGCTGTTTTTT. This sequence encodes CSARVPGAGGLFF.

The chain couples TRBV30 to TRBJ1-2; D is perhaps TRBD1 (5 bases). Germline-derived CDR1 and CDR2 are GTSNPN and SVGIG (reference sequence). V lost 0 bases to trimming and J lost 5 bases, with 13 bases between them. This CDR3 region has 14 residues. CDR3 protein: CAWSVLRQNYGYTF. CDR3 DNA sequence: TGTGCCTGGAGTGTACTGAGACAGAATTATGGCTACACCTTC.

This clonotype came up a few times. V is TRBV4-1 and J is TRBJ2-6; TRBD2 agrees at 7 bases. V trimming: 5 bases; J trimming: 3 bases; junction bases outside the gene matches: 13. Germline V gene data show CDR1 as MGHRA and CDR2 as YSYEKL. This CDR3 has 18 amino acids. The CDR3 nucleotides read TGCGCCAGCAGCTTCGGGCGACTAGCAGGGTATGGGGCCAACGTCCTGACTTTC. The encoded protein is CASSFGRLAGYGANVLTF.

This clonotype was seen only a few times. This chain connects TRBV4-2 to TRBJ2-1; D is possibly TRBD2 (6 bases). V was trimmed by 4 bases and J by 0 bases, leaving 13 bases between them. The CDR3 sequence is 16 residues long. CDR1 and CDR2 (germline): LGHNA, YNFKEQ. The CDR3 region has the DNA TGTGCCAGCAGCCCCCCGGCGACTAGCTCCTACAATGAGCAGTTCTTC. As protein: CASSPPATSSYNEQFF.

The gene calls are TRBV3-1 and TRBJ2-5; D uncertain. The tail of the sequence fits TRBJ2-1 better, so the J call may be wrong. Germline values: CDR1 LGHDT, CDR2 YNNKEL (reference sequence). The CDR3 length is 15 residues. For the CDR3, the DNA is TGTGCCAGCAGCCAAGATCGGGCGATATTGGAGGAGCAGTTCTTC. Residues: CASSQDRAILEEQFF.

The chain uses TRBV20-1 and TRBJ2-3; possible D gene TRBD2, 5 bases. In germline, CDR1 is DFQATT, CDR2 SNEGSKA (reference sequence). Trimming cost V 3 bases and J 4 bases, with 17 bases left between them. This CDR3 contains 15 residues. The CDR3 bases are TGCAGTGCTAGTCAGCTCGCTAGCAGGCCAGATACGCAGTATTTT. It yields the protein CSASQLASRPDTQYF.

The chain is built from TRBV6-1 and TRBJ2-3, with D possibly TRBD2 on 6 matching bases. CDR1 MNHNS and CDR2 SASEGT come from the germline V gene. The V end lost 0 bases, the J end lost 5 bases, and 15 bases lay between the germline ends. The CDR3 spans 16 residues. CDR3 bases: TGTGCCAGCAGTGAAGCAGGCCTAGCGTGGAAAGATACGCAGTATTTT. Amino acid sequence: CASSEAGLAWKDTQYF.

The chain uses TRBV20-1 and TRBJ2-4; either TRBD1 or TRBD2 may fit D (5 bases each). From germline, CDR1 is DFQATT and CDR2 SNEGSKA (reference sequence). Trimming shortened V by 0 bases and J by 2 bases, and 11 bases separated the two germline ends. CDR3 length equals 15 residues. The chain's CDR3 is CSARDGGLSKNIQYF. The CDR3 DNA follows: TGCAGTGCTAGAGATGGGGGTTTGTCCAAAAACATTCAGTACTTC.

This clonotype has only a few counts. V gene TRBV7-2 combines with J gene TRBJ2-3, with 12 bases aligning to TRBD2. There are 16 residues in the CDR3. Germline CDR1 is SGHTA and CDR2 is FQGNSA. The V gene end was trimmed by 3 bases and the J gene end by 5 bases; junction bases not matched to a gene: 6. The CDR3 loop is CASSFLAGGQGDTQYF. CDR3 DNA: TGTGCCAGCAGCTTCCTAGCGGGGGGGCAAGGAGATACGCAGTATTTT. Together with reference TRBV7-2 and TRBJ2-3, the CDR3 gives the full variable domain: GAGVSQSPSNKVTEKGKDVELRCDPISGHTALYWYRQSLGQGLEFLIYFQGNSAPDKSGLPSDRFSAERTGGSVSTLTIQRTQQEDSAVYLCASSFLAGGQGDTQYFGPGTRLTVL.

The rearrangement uses TRBV6-2 or TRBV6-3 and TRBJ1-2; a weak D match, TRBD1 (5 bases). V was shortened by 7 bases and J by 7 bases, with 13 bases between the two germline ends. This CDR3 contains 12 residues. The germline gives CDR1 MNHEY, CDR2 SVGEGT. This chain's CDR3 is CASIDQGLGYTF. As DNA, the CDR3 is TGTGCCAGCATTGATCAGGGTCTTGGCTACACCTTC.

This clonotype has just a few counts. CDR3 sequence (DNA): TGCAGTGCTAGGCCCCCGAGCGGGAGCTCCATATATTATGGCTACACCTTC. It yields the protein CSARPPSGSSIYYGYTF. This chain joins TRBV20-1 and TRBJ1-2; D remains unclear. Between the trimmed V and J ends, which lost 3 bases and 5 bases, there was a span of 25 bases. This CDR3 is 17 amino acids long. Germline V CDR1 and CDR2: DFQATT, SNEGSKA (reference sequence).

The chain is built from TRBV6-5 and TRBJ2-5; TRBD2 might be the D (6 bases). V was trimmed by 0 bases and J by 7 bases, leaving 9 bases between them. CDR3 length equals 13 residues. Looked up from germline, CDR1 is MNHEY and CDR2 is SVGAGI. The CDR3 nucleotides are TGTGCCAGCAGTTACTCCTTCGGGGGGACCCAGTACTTC. It translates to CASSYSFGGTQYF.

This clonotype was observed a handful of times. This chain joins TRBV15 and TRBJ2-5; D is unclear. The DNA end favors TRBJ2-7, so the J call may be wrong. Germline V CDR1 and CDR2: LNHNV, YYDKDF (reference sequence). The CDR3 loop spans 15 amino acids. The CDR3 DNA is TGTGCCACCAGCAGTCCTATGGTGAACCGTTACGAGCAGTACTTC. This codes for CATSSPMVNRYEQYF.

The chain couples TRBV7-3 to TRBJ1-2; a weak D match, TRBD1 (6 bases). From germline, CDR1 is SGHTA and CDR2 FQGTGA. V gave up 5 bases and J gave up 8 bases, with 12 bases separating them. This CDR3 has 12 amino acids. The CDR3 sequence is CASSAPGVGYTF. The CDR3 coding sequence is TGTGCCAGCAGCGCCCCAGGGGTAGGCTACACCTTC.